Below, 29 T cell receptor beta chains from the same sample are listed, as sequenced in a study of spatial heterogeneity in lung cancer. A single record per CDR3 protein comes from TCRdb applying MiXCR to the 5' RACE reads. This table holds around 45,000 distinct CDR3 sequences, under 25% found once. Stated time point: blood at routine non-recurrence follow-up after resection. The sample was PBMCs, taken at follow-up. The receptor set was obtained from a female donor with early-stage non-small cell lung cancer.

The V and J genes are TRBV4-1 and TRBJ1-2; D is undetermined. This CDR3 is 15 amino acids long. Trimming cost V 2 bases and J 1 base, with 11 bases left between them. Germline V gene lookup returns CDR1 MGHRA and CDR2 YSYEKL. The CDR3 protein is CASSQPIPVNYGYTF. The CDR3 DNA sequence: TGCGCCAGCAGCCAACCGATTCCGGTTAACTATGGCTACACCTTC.

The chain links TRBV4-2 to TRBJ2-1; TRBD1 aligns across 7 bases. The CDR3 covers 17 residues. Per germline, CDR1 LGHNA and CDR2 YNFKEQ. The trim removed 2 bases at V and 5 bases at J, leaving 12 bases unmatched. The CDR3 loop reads CASSQMSLRQGNNEQFF. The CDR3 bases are TGTGCCAGCAGCCAAATGAGTCTTAGACAGGGAAACAATGAGCAGTTCTTC.

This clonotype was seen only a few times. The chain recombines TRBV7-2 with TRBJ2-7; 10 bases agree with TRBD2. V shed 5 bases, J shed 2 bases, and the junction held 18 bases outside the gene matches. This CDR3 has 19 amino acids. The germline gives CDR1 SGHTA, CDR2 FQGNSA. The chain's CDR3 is CASSTRTPTSGRNPYEQYF. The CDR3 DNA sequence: TGTGCCAGCAGCACCCGGACCCCGACTAGCGGGCGTAACCCCTACGAGCAGTACTTC.

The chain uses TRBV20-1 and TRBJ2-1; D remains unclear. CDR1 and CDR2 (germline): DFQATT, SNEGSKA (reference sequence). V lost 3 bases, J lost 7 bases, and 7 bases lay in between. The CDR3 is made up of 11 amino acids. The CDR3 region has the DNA TGCAGTGCTAGTATGATAAATGAGCAGTTCTTC. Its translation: CSASMINEQFF.

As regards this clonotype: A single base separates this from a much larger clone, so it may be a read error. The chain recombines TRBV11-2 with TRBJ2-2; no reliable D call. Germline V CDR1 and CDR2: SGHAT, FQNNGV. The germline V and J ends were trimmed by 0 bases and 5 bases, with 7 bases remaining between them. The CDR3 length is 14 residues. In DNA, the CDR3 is TGTGCCAGCAGCTTAGAGGTGAAAACCGGGGAGCTGTTTTTT. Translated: CASSLEVKTGELFF. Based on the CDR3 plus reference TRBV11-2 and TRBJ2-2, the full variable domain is EAGVAQSPRYKIIEKRQSVAFWCNPISGHATLYWYQQILGQGPKLLIQFQNNGVVDDSQLPKDRFSAERLKGVDSTLKIQPAKLEDSAVYLCASSLEVKTGELFFGEGSRLTVL.

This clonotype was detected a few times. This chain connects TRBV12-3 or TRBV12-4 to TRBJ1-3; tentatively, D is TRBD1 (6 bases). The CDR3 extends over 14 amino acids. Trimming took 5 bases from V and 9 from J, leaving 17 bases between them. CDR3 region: CASSRYGQSGTIYF. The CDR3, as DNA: TGTGCCAGCAGTCGCTACGGACAGAGCGGCACCATATATTTT.

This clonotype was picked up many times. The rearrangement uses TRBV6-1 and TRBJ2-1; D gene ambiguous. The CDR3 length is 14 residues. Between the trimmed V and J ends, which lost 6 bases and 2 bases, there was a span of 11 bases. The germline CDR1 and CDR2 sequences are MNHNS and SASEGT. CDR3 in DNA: TGTGCCAGCAGGCTTGCCCTAGCCTACAATGAGCAGTTCTTC. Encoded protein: CASRLALAYNEQFF.

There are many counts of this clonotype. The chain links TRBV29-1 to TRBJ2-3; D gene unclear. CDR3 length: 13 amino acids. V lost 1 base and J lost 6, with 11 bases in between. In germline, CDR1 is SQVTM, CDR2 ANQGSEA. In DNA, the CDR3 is TGCAGCGTTGAAGGAGCTAGGGCGGATACGCAGTATTTT. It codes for CSVEGARADTQYF.

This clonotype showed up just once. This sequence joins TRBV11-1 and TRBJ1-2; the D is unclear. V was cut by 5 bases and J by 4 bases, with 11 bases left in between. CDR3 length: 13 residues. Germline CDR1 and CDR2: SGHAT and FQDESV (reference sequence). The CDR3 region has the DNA TGTGCCAGCAGCCCCGACGGACTCTATGGCTACACCTTC. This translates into CASSPDGLYGYTF. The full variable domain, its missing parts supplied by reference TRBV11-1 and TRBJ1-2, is EAEVAQSPRYKITEKSQAVAFWCDPISGHATLYWYRQILGQGPELLVQFQDESVVDDSQLPKDRFSAERLKGVDSTLKIQPAELGDSAMYLCASSPDGLYGYTFGSGTRLTVV.

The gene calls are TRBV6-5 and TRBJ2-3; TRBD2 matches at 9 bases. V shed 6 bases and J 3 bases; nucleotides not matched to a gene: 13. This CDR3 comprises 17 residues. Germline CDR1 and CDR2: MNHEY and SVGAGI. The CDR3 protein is CASSPSFGGGATDTQYF. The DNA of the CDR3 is TGTGCCAGCAGCCCCTCCTTCGGCGGGGGGGCGACAGATACGCAGTATTTT.

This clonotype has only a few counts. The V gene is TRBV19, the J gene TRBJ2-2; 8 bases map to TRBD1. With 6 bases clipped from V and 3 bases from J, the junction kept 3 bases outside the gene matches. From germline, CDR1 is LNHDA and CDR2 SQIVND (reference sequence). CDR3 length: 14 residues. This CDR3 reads CASRGQDHTGELFF. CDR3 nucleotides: TGTGCCAGTAGGGGACAGGACCACACCGGGGAGCTGTTTTTT.

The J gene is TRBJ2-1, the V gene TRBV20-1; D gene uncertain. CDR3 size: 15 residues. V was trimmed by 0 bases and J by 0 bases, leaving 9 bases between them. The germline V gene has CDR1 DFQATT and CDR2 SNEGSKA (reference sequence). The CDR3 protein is CSARDPGISYNEQFF. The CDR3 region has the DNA TGCAGTGCTAGAGATCCGGGTATCTCCTACAATGAGCAGTTCTTC.

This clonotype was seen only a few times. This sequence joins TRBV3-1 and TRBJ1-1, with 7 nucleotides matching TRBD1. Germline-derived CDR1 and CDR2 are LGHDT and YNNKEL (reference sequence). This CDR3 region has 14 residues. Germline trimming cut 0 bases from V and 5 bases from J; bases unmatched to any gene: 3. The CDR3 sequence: CASSQEDRVTEAFF. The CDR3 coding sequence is TGTGCCAGCAGCCAAGAAGACAGGGTAACTGAAGCTTTCTTT.

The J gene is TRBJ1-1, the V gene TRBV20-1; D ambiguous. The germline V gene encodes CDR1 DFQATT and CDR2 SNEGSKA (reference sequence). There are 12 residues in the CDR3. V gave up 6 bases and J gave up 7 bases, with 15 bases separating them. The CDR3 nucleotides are TGCAGTGCGGCCCACCCGGCGGGTGAAGCTTTCTTT. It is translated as CSAAHPAGEAFF.

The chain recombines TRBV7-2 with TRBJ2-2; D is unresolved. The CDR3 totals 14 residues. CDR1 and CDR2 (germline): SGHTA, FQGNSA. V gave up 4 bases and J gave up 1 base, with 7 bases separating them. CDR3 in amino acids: CASSSYRNTGELFF. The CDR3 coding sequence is TGTGCCAGCAGCTCCTACAGGAACACCGGGGAGCTGTTTTTT.

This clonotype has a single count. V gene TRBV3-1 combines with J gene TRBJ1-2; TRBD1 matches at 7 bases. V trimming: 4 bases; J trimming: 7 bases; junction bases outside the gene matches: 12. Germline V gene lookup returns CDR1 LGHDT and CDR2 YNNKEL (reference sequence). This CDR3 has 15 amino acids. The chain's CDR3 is CASSLVAGGEGGYTF. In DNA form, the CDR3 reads TGTGCCAGCAGCCTCGTAGCAGGGGGAGAAGGTGGCTACACCTTC.

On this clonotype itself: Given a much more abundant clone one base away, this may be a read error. The CDR3 bases are TGCAGCGTTAGAGGGACTAGCTGCACAGATACGCAGTATTTT. Encoded protein: CSVRGTSCTDTQYF. The chain recombines TRBV29-1 with TRBJ2-3; 9 bases match TRBD2. Germline-derived CDR1 and CDR2 are SQVTM and ANQGSEA. The ends lost 5 bases at V and 1 base at J; junction bases unmatched: 4. The CDR3 length is 14 residues.

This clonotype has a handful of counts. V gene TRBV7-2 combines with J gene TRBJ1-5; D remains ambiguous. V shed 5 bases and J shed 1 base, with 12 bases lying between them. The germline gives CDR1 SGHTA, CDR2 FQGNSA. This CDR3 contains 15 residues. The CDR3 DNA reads TGTGCCAGCAGCCCCGACGGGAGAAGCAATCAGCCCCAGCATTTT. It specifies CASSPDGRSNQPQHF. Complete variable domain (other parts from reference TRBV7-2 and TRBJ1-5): GAGVSQSPSNKVTEKGKDVELRCDPISGHTALYWYRQSLGQGLEFLIYFQGNSAPDKSGLPSDRFSAERTGGSVSTLTIQRTQQEDSAVYLCASSPDGRSNQPQHFGDGTRLSIL.

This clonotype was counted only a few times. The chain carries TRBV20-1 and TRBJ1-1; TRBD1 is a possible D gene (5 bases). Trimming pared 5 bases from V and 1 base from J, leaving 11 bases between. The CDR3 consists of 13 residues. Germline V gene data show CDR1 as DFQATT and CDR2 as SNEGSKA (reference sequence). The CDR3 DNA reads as TGCAGTGCTCTACGGGACGGGAACACTGAAGCTTTCTTT. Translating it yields CSALRDGNTEAFF.

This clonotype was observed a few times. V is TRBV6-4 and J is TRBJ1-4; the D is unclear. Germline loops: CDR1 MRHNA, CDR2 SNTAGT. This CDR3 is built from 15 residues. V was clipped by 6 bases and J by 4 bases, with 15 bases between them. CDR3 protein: CASRERPLLNEKLFF. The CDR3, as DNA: TGTGCCAGCAGGGAGCGACCGCTACTTAATGAAAAACTGTTTTTT.

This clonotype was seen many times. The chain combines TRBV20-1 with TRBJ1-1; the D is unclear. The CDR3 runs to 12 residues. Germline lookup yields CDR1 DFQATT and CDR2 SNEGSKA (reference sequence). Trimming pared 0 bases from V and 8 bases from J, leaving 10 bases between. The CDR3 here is CSARDGQDEAFF. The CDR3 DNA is TGCAGTGCTAGAGATGGGCAGGACGAAGCTTTCTTT.

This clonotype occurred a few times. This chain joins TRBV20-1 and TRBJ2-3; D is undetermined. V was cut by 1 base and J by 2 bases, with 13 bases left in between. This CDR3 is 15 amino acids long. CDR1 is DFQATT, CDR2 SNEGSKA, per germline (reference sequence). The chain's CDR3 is CSARALFPNTDTQYF. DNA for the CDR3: TGCAGTGCTAGAGCCCTCTTCCCTAACACAGATACGCAGTATTTT.

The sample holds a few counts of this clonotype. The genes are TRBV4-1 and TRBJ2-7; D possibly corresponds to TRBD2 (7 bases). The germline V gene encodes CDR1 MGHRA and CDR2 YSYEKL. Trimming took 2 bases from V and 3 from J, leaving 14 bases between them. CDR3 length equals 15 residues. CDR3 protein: CASSQRGGGGYEQYV. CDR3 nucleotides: TGCGCCAGCAGCCAAAGGGGGGGAGGCGGCTACGAGCAGTACGTC.

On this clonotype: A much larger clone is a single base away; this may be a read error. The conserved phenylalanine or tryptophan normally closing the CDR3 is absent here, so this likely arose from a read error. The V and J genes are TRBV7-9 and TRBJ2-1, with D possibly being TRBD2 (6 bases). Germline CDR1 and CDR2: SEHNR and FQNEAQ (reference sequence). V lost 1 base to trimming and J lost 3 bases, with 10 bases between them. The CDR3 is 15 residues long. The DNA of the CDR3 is TGTGCCAGCAGCTTAGTCATAGCGGTCTACAATGAGCAGTTCCTC. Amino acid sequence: CASSLVIAVYNEQFL.

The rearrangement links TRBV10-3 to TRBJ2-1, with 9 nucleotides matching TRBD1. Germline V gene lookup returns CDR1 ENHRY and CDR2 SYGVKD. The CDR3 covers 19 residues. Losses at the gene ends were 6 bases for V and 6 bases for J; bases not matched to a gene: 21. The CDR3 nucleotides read TGTGCCATCAGCCCTTTTACAGGGGGCGCTAGGTCGGGCCCCAATGAGCAGTTCTTC. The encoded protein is CAISPFTGGARSGPNEQFF.

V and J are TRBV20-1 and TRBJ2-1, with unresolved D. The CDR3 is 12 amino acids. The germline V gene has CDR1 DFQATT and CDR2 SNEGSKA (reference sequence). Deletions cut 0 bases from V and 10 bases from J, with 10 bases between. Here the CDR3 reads CSARDRGPEQFF. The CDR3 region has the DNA TGCAGTGCTAGAGATCGTGGCCCCGAGCAGTTCTTC.

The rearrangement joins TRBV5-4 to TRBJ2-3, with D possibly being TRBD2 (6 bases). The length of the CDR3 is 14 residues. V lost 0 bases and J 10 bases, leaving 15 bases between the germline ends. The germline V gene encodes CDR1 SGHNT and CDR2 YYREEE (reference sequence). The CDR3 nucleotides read TGTGCCAGCAGCTTGGAGGGAGGATTAGGTGCGCAGTATTTT. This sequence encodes CASSLEGGLGAQYF.

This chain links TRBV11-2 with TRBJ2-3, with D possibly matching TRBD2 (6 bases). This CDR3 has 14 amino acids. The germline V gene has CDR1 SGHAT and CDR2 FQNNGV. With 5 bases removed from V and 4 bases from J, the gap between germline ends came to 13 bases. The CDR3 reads CASSPMTSSDTQYF. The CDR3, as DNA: TGTGCCAGCAGCCCGATGACTAGTTCAGATACGCAGTATTTT.

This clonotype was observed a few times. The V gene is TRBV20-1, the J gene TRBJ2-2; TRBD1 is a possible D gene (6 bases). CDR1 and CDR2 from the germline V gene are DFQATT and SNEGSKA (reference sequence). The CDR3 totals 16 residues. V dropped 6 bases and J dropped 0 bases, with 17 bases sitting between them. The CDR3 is CSARGFGVSNTGELFF. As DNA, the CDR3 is TGCAGTGCCAGGGGATTCGGGGTTTCGAACACCGGGGAGCTGTTTTTT.